The clone carrying this T cell receptor beta chain was seen at least ten times. The CDR3 runs 16 residues. V was clipped by 5 bases and J by 6 bases, with 18 bases between them. In germline, CDR1 is SGHDT, CDR2 YYEEEE. The data were obtained in a study of low-dose radiotherapy and immunotherapy resistance in tumors. Study in general: Intravenous cyclophosphamide at 200 mg/m2 preceded radiation and immunotherapy by one day, every two weeks.

The time point: before trial treatment. Tumors of eligible patients were advanced, solid and lacking tumor-infiltrating lymphocytes. Priming of first-strand cDNA relied on TRAV- and TRBV-specific primers (covering alpha and beta chains). Both a constant-region primer and a V-primer adapter served to amplify TCRs across roughly 20 PCR cycles. Via MiXCR, TCRdb re-called the reads, giving one row per CDR3 protein. Of tens of thousands of distinct CDR3 sequences listed, roughly a sixth were seen once; the top ten hold roughly 2.8%. The clonotype originates from a male donor with prostate cancer. The sequencing here drew on PBMCs, taken before treatment. This rearrangement joins TRBV5-6 to TRBJ1-6, with no clear D. CDR3 loop: CASSLMAAVANSPLHF. The CDR3 region has the DNA TGTGCCAGCAGTCTAATGGCGGCAGTTGCTAATTCACCCCTCCACTTT. The full variable domain, with the rest looked up from reference TRBV5-6 and TRBJ1-6, is DAGVTQSPTHLIKTRGQQVTLRCSPKSGHDTVSWYQQALGQGPQFIFQYYEEEERQRGNFPDRFSGHQFPNYSSELNVNALLLGDSALYLCASSLMAAVANSPLHFGNGTRLTVT.